This TCR beta chain was sequenced in a study of shared clonotypes between healthy human individuals. Recent vaccinations or acute infections were absent in the healthy HIV-negative adult donors. Study observations and caveats: It was expected that sequencing depth would affect clonotype sharing among donors.

A note on this clone: Its antigen is not identified.

Authors' data handling: ImmunoSEQ output held junction-only sequences without quality scores, so filtering differed. Produced via immunoSEQ multiplex PCR; TCRdb's table is partial and in-frame only. The D gene and trimming were derived from the DNA, and the V and J assignments and clone size from that table. The table lists roughly 2 million clones, over 85% of them singletons, with 0.13% in the top ten. In germline, CDR1 is SGHDT, CDR2 YYEEEE. Trimming took off 2 bases at V and 2 bases at J, with 10 bases between the two ends. CDR3 length: 14 residues. This clonotype originated in a man younger than 35 in good health. The chain links TRBV5-6 to TRBJ1-1, with D unresolved. Sequenced: naive CD4+ T cells sorted from blood. Documented subset: CD45RA+ positively selected. CDR3 in amino acids: CASSFEGINTEAFF. CDR3 coding DNA: TGTGCCAGCAGCTTTGAGGGTATTAACACTGAAGCTTTCTTT.